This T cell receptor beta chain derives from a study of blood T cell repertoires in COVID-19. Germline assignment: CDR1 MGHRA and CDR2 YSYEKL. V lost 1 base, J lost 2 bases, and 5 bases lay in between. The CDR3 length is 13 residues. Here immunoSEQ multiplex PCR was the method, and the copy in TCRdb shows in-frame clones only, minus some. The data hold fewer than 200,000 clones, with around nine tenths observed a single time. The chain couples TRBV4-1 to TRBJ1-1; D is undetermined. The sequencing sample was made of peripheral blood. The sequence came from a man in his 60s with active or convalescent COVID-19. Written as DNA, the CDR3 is TGCGCCAGCAGCCAAGGAACAAACACTGAAGCTTTCTTT. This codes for CASSQGTNTEAFF.